A single sample is the source of the 12 T cell receptor beta chains below, sequenced in a study of T cell repertoires in cytomegalovirus infection. From the reads, TCRdb called clonotypes with MiXCR, one entry per CDR3 protein. The repertoire consists of 250,000 to 300,000 distinct CDR3 sequences, with roughly 23% occurring once and the leading ten covering more than 11%. The sample was PBMCs. The receptors were gathered from a human donor in good health (CMV status not recorded). Some clones in this sample may be carry-over from other donors' samples.

The CDR3 protein is CSAYRDGGYTF. The DNA of the CDR3 is TGCAGCGCATACAGGGATGGCGGCTACACCTTC. The chain carries TRBV29-1 and TRBJ1-2, with a tentative D call TRBD1 (6 bases). This CDR3 has 11 residues. Trimming cost V 7 bases and J 8 bases, with 14 bases left between them. Germline V lookup: CDR1 SQVTM, CDR2 ANQGSEA.

This clonotype appeared many times. V gene TRBV6-8 combines with J gene TRBJ2-7, with 11 bases matching TRBD2. V shed 6 bases, J shed 9 bases, and the junction held 13 bases outside the gene matches. Germline loops: CDR1 MNHGY, CDR2 SAAAGT. The CDR3 has 15 residues. This CDR3 reads CASRVGLAVPFWQYF. In nucleotides, the CDR3 is TGTGCCAGCAGGGTGGGACTAGCGGTTCCCTTTTGGCAGTACTTC.

The J gene is TRBJ2-3, the V gene TRBV5-6, with D hard to call. V was trimmed by 1 base and J by 1 base, leaving 13 bases between them. This CDR3 spans 16 amino acids. The germline V gene encodes CDR1 SGHDT and CDR2 YYEEEE. For the CDR3, the DNA is TGTGCCAGCAGCTTGATTAAACGGCCGCGCACAGATACGCAGTATTTT. It translates to CASSLIKRPRTDTQYF. Supplemented by reference TRBV5-6 and TRBJ2-3, the full variable domain reads DAGVTQSPTHLIKTRGQQVTLRCSPKSGHDTVSWYQQALGQGPQFIFQYYEEEERQRGNFPDRFSGHQFPNYSSELNVNALLLGDSALYLCASSLIKRPRTDTQYFGPGTRLTVL.

This chain links TRBV29-1 with TRBJ2-3, with 9 bases that match TRBD2. J was trimmed by 3 bases and V by 3 bases; bases with no gene match: 1. The germline V gene encodes CDR1 SQVTM and CDR2 ANQGSEA. This CDR3 is built from 13 residues. The CDR3 is CSVETSGTDTQYF. The CDR3 DNA sequence: TGCAGCGTTGAGACTAGCGGAACAGATACGCAGTATTTT.

This clonotype was observed a single time. The chain employs TRBV29-1 and TRBJ1-2, with TRBD1 as a possible D gene (6 bases). CDR1 is SQVTM and CDR2 is ANQGSEA in the germline V gene. V lost 7 bases, J lost 3 bases, and 18 bases lay in between. This CDR3 is built from 14 residues. This CDR3 is CSGQKQGTDYGYTF. CDR3 sequence (DNA): TGCAGCGGCCAAAAACAGGGAACGGACTATGGCTACACCTTC.

The sample holds many counts of this clonotype. The V and J genes are TRBV7-2 and TRBJ1-5; the D gene is possibly TRBD1 (6 bases). The CDR3 is made up of 14 amino acids. The V and J ends lost 6 bases and 2 bases respectively, with 11 bases between them. Germline CDR1 reads SGHTA; CDR2 reads FQGNSA. The CDR3, as DNA: TGTGCCAGCAGATACAGGGTTGGCAATCAGCCCCAGCATTTT. Protein: CASRYRVGNQPQHF.

The DNA for the CDR3 is TGTGCCAGCAGCCGTGGCGGAATAAATGAAAAACTGTTTTTT. This encodes CASSRGGINEKLFF. The chain is built from TRBV25-1 and TRBJ1-4, with no clear D. V was shortened by 6 bases and J by 5 bases, with 13 bases between the two germline ends. The CDR3 sequence is 14 residues long. From germline, CDR1 is MGHDK and CDR2 SYGVNS.

This clonotype occurred a few times. The chain recombines TRBV19 with TRBJ1-5, with unresolved D. Trimming left V 9 bases short and J 4 bases short, with 13 bases between. CDR1 and CDR2 (germline): LNHDA, SQIVND (reference sequence). CDR3 length equals 13 residues. In DNA form, the CDR3 reads TGTGCCAGCAAAGGGCGGCCTAATCAGCCCCAGCATTTT. Amino acids: CASKGRPNQPQHF.

The CDR3 protein is CAWSGQNIQYF. DNA of the CDR3: TGTGCCTGGAGTGGACAAAACATTCAGTACTTC. This sequence joins TRBV30 and TRBJ2-4; D gene ambiguous. Trimming cost V 1 base and J 5 bases, with 3 bases left between them. The CDR3 loop spans 11 amino acids. Germline values: CDR1 GTSNPN, CDR2 SVGIG (reference sequence).

This clonotype was seen at least ten times. The DNA for the CDR3 is TGTGCCAGCAGCTTAAGAGCGGACTCCTACAATGAGCAGTTCTTC. Protein sequence: CASSLRADSYNEQFF. V gene TRBV7-2 combines with J gene TRBJ2-1, with a tentative D call TRBD2 (5 bases). This CDR3 is built from 15 residues. The germline gives CDR1 SGHTA, CDR2 FQGNSA. Trimming removed 2 bases from V and 0 bases from J, with 8 bases in between.

This clonotype has at least ten counts. V and J are TRBV28 and TRBJ1-5, with 9 bases matching TRBD1. This CDR3 contains 15 residues. V was pared by 5 bases and J by 7 bases, with 9 bases of the junction left unmatched. Per the germline V gene, CDR1 is MDHEN and CDR2 is SYDVKM. The CDR3 coding sequence is TGTGCCAGCAGTATTCCTACTACAGGGGGCCAGCCCCAGCATTTT. Protein sequence: CASSIPTTGGQPQHF.

Ten or more counts support this clonotype. The chain is built from TRBV7-2 and TRBJ2-7; 10 positions match TRBD1. This CDR3 is built from 14 residues. Germline V gives CDR1 SGHTA, CDR2 FQGNSA. The J segment lost 3 bases and the V segment lost 6 bases, leaving 5 bases of the junction unmatched. The CDR3: CASRSTGGHYEQYF. CDR3 DNA sequence: TGTGCCAGCAGATCGACAGGGGGCCACTACGAGCAGTACTTC.